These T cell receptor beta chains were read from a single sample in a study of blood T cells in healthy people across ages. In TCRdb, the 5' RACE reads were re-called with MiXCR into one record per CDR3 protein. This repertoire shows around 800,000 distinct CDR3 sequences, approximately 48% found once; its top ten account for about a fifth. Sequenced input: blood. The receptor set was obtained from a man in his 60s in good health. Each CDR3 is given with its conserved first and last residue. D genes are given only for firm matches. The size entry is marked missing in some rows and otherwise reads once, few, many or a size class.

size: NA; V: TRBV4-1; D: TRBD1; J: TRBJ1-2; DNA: TGCGCCAGCAGTCTTCGGACAGGGGGCGACTATGGCTACACCTTC; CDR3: CASSLRTGGDYGYTF
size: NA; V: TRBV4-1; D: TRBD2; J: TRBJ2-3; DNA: TGCGCCAGCAGCCAAGGAGCGGGGGGCTCCACAGATACGCAGTATTTT; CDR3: CASSQGAGGSTDTQYF
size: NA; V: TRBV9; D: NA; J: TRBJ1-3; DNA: TGTGCCAGCAGCGTAACAGGATATTCTGGAAACACCATATATTTT; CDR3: CASSVTGYSGNTIYF
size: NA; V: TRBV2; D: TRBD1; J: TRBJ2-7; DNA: TGTGCCAGCATGATCCTCAGGGGGAGCGAGCAGTACTTC; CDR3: CASMILRGSEQYF
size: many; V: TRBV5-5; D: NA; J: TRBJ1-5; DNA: TGTGCCAGCAGTTTCATAGGGGCTAGCAATCAGCCCCAGCATTTT; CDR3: CASSFIGASNQPQHF
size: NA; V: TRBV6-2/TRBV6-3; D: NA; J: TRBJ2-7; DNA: TGTGCCAGCAGTTACGCCGGCCTAAGGTCCTACGAGCAGTACTTC; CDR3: CASSYAGLRSYEQYF
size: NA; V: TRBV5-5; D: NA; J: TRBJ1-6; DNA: TGTGCCAGCAGCCCTTGGGGGGACCAGAGCTCACCCCTCCACTTT; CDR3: CASSPWGDQSSPLHF
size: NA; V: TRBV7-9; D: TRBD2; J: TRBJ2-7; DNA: TGTGCCAGCAGCTCTAGCGGGGGGCCTCCACCGTCCTACGAGCAGTACTTC; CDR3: CASSSSGGPPPSYEQYF
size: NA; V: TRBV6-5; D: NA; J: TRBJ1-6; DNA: TGTGCCAGCAGCCCGCGGACAGAGCTAACCCTCCACTTT; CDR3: CASSPRTELTLHF
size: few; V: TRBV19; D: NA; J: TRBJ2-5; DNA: TGTGCCAGTAGTACGGGCGGGGGCTTACAAGAGACCCAGTACTTC; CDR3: CASSTGGGLQETQYF
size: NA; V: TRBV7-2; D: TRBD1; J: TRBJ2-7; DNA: TGTGCCAGCAGCTTAGGGACAGGTAGCGACGAGCAGTACTTC; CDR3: CASSLGTGSDEQYF
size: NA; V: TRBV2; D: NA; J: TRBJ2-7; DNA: TGTGCCAGCAGTGGCGACTTCCCATCCTACGAGCAGTACTTC; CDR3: CASSGDFPSYEQYF
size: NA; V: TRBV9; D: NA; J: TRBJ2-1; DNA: TGTGCCAGCAGCGGAGAGCGGTACAATGAGCAGTTCTTC; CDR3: CASSGERYNEQFF
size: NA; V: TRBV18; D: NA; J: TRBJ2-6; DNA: TGTGCCAGCTCAGGGGGTCTGCGCTCTGGGGCCAACGTCCTGACTTTC; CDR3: CASSGGLRSGANVLTF
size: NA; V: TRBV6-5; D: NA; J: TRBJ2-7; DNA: TGTGCCAGCAGTGACTACTTAGGGGGGGAGCAGTACTTC; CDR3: CASSDYLGGEQYF
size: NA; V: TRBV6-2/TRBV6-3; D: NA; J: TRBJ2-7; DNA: TGTGCCAGCAGTGACGACCAGGCCCTCGAGCAGTACTTC; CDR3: CASSDDQALEQYF
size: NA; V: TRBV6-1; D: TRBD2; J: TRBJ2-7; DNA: TGTGCCAGCAAACAATCGACTAGCGGCCCCTACGAGCAGTACTTC; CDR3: CASKQSTSGPYEQYF
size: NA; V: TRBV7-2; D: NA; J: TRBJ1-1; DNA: TGTGCCAGCAGAGAGGAGTTAGGGAACACTGAAGCTTTCTTT; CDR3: CASREELGNTEAFF
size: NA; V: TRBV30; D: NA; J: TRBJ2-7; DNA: TGTGCCTGGAGTGTATCGGATAGGGCCAACGAGCAGTACTTC; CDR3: CAWSVSDRANEQYF
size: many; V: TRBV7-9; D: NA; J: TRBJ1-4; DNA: TGTGCCACCGAAGAACAGGTTAATGAAAAACTGTTTTTT; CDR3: CATEEQVNEKLFF
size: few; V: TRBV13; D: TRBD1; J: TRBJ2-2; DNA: TGTGCCAGCAGCCTCACCTTGGGACAGTCGAACACCGGGGAGCTGTTTTTT; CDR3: CASSLTLGQSNTGELFF
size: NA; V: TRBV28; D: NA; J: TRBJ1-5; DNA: TGTGCCAGCAGTTTAAAGCGGCAGCCCCAGCATTTT; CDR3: CASSLKRQPQHF
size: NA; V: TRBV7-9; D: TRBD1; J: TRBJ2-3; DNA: TGTGCCAGCAGCTTTGGACAGGGGGCTTTAGATACGCAGTATTTT; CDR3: CASSFGQGALDTQYF
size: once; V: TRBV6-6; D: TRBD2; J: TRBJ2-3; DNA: TGTGCCAGCAGTACGCGCCGTCTAGCGGGGGAAACAGATACGCAGTATTTT; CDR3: CASSTRRLAGETDTQYF
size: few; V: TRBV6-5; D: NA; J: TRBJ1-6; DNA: TGTGCCAGCAGGGTCAGCAATAATTCACCCCTCCACTTT; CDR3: CASRVSNNSPLHF
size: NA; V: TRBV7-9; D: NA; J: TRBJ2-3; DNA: TGTGCCAGCAGCTTCACCCCCTTTGATACGCAGTATTTT; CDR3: CASSFTPFDTQYF
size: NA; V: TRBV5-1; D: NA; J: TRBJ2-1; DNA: TGCGCCAGCAGCTATACGGACAGCCTCCGCTACAATGAGCAGTTCTTC; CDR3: CASSYTDSLRYNEQFF
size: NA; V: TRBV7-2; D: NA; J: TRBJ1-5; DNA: TGTGCCAGCAGTGGGGCTGGAAATAGCAATCAGCCCCAGCATTTT; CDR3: CASSGAGNSNQPQHF
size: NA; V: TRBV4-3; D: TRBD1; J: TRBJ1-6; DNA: TGCGCCAGCAGCCAAGATCTTCAGGGGGCGAATTCACCCCTCCACTTT; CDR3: CASSQDLQGANSPLHF
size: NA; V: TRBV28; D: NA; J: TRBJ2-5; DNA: TGTGCCAGCTCACTATGGGGCAGGAGGAAAGAGACCCAGTACTTC; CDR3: CASSLWGRRKETQYF